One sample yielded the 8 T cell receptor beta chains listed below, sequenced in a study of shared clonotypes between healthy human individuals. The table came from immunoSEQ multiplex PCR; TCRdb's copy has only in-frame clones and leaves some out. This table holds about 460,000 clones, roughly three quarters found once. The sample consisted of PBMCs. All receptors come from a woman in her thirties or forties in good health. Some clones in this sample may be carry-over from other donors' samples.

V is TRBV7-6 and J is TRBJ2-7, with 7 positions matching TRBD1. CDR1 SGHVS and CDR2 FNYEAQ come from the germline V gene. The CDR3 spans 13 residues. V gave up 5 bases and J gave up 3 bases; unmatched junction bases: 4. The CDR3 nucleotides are TGTGCCAGCAGCGGGTACAGGGGCTACGAGCAGTACTTC. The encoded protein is CASSGYRGYEQYF.

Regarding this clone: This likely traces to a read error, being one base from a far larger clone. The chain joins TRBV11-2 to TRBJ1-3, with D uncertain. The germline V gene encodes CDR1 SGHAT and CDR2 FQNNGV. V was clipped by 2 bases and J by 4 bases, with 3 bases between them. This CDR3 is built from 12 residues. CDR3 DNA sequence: TGTGCCAGCAGCTTACAGGGAAACACCATATATTTT. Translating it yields CASSLQGNTIYF.

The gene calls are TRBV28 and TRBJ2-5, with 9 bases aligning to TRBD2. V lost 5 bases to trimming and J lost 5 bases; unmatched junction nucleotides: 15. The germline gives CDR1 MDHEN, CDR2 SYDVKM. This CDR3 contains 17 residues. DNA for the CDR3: TGTGCCAGCAGTCCTTCCTTGGGAGCGGGAGGCGCGGAGACCCAGTACTTC. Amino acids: CASSPSLGAGGAETQYF.

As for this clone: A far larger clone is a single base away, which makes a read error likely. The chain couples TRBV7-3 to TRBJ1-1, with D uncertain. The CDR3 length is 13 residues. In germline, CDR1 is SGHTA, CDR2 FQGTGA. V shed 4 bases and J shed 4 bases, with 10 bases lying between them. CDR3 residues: CASSSPYGTEAFF. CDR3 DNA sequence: TGTGCCAGCAGCTCGCCCTACGGCACTGAAGCTTTCTTT.

As DNA, the CDR3 is TGTGCCAGCAGCCCTAGGGACGGCCTGTACCAAGAGACCCAGTACTTC. This sequence encodes CASSPRDGLYQETQYF. The chain is built from TRBV7-9 and TRBJ2-5; D is perhaps TRBD1 or TRBD2 (5 bases each). Trimming pared 5 bases from V and 0 bases from J, leaving 16 bases between. The germline V gene encodes CDR1 SEHNR and CDR2 FQNEAQ (reference sequence). The CDR3 has 16 residues.

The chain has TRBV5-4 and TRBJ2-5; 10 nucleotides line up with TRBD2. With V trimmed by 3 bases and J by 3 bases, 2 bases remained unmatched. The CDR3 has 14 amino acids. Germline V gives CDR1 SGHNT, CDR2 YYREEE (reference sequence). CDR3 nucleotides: TGTGCCAGCAGCTCGGGACTAGCGAAAGAGACCCAGTACTTC. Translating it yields CASSSGLAKETQYF.

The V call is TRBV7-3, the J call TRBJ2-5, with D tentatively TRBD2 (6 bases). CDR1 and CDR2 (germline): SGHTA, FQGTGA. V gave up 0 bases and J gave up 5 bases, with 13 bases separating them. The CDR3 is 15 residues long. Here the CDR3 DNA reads TGTGCCAGCAGCTTAACCGCACTTCGGGGGGAGACCCAGTACTTC. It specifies CASSLTALRGETQYF. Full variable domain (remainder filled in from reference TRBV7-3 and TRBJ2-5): GAGVSQTPSNKVTEKGKYVELRCDPISGHTALYWYRQSLGQGPEFLIYFQGTGAADDSGLPNDRFFAVRPEGSVSTLKIQRTERGDSAVYLCASSLTALRGETQYFGPGTRLLVL.

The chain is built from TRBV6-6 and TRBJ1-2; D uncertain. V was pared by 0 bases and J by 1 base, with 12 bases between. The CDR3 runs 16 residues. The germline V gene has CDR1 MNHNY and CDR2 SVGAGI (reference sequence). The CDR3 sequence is CASSYSGPVNNYGYTF. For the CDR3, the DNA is TGTGCCAGCAGTTACTCTGGACCAGTCAATAACTATGGCTACACCTTC.